This T cell receptor (beta chain) comes out of a study of CD8+CD57+ T cells in acquired aplastic anemia. Across the whole study: DNA per sorted CD4+ or CD8+ sample ranged roughly 0.17 to 27.4 ug, averaging about 3.4 ug. General study findings and limits: Statistical testing detected no significant gap in CD8+ Simpson's diversity between patients and controls. Sharing between patients and controls was observed for twenty-nine CD8+ CDR3 sequences.

Concerning this clonotype itself: The antigen is not known.

The template used for profiling TCR beta VDJ and CDR3 was genomic DNA. In TCRdb, the reads were re-called with MiXCR into one record per CDR3 protein. The sample yields under 200,000 distinct CDR3 sequences, about 50% seen once. An expansion of CD8+CD57+ cells by flow cytometry had been shown in patients chosen for sequencing. Severe acquired aplastic anemia affected all patients. The receptor's source is a human donor with aplastic anemia. The source material was sorted CD4+, CD8+, or CD8+CD57+ T cells (not recorded which) from PBMCs.

The CDR3 sequence: CASKHPENTEAFF. CDR3 nucleotides: TGTGCCAGCAAGCATCCCGAAAACACTGAAGCTTTCTTT. The chain links TRBV6-1 to TRBJ1-1; D not certain. The V end lost 7 bases, the J end lost 2 bases, and 11 bases lay between the germline ends. This CDR3 has 13 amino acids. CDR1 is MNHNS and CDR2 is SASEGT in the germline V gene.